Sequencing of this T cell receptor beta chain was carried out in a study of OX40 agonist ivuxolimab in advanced cancers. Germline assignment: CDR1 MNHEY and CDR2 SVGAGI. V shed 5 bases and J shed 7 bases, with 9 bases lying between them. The CDR3 is made up of 12 amino acids. Produced via immunoSEQ multiplex PCR; TCRdb's table is partial and in-frame only. The sample shows tens of thousands of clones, 85% to 90% of them seen only once. This clonotype was sampled from an adult with an advanced solid tumor such as melanoma, head and neck, liver or kidney cancer. The chain combines TRBV6-5 with TRBJ2-1; D perhaps matches TRBD2 (6 bases). Here the sequenced sample was CD4+ or CD8+ T cells sorted from blood, taken in a trial of the OX40 agonist ivuxolimab. Here the CDR3 DNA reads TGTGCCAGCAGTGGAGGGCTAAATGAGCAGTTCTTC. Protein product: CASSGGLNEQFF.